This T cell receptor beta chain was captured in a study of shared clonotypes between healthy human individuals. This CDR3 spans 15 amino acids. V was clipped by 3 bases and J by 0 bases, with 9 bases between them. The germline gives CDR1 SGHTA, CDR2 FQGTGA. Assay: immunoSEQ multiplex PCR; the TCRdb copy retains only in-frame clones and omits some. Of about 2.4 million clones listed, over 85% are singletons. Worth noting for this clone: Other nucleotide sequences in the sample specify the same CDR3.

The chain links TRBV7-3 to TRBJ2-1; D may match TRBD1 or TRBD2 (6 bases each). This TCR was sampled from a man in his late teens or twenties in good health. Some clones in this sample may be carry-over from other donors' samples. Sequencing was performed on naive CD4+ T cells from PBMCs. Subset reported: CD45RA+ positively selected. The CDR3 DNA reads TGTGCCAGCAGCTTGGGGGGCCGCTCCTACAATGAGCAGTTCTTC. Protein: CASSLGGRSYNEQFF.